This T cell receptor beta chain was observed in a study of CD8 T cells in ankylosing spondylitis. Study-wide results and limits: Disease-linked clones had a CD8+ phenotype and relatively low frequency in peripheral blood.

MiXCR, run by TCRdb on the 5' RACE reads, gives a single entry per CDR3 protein. The sample records about 340,000 distinct CDR3 sequences, about 15% being singletons. This clonotype came up a few times. The antigen remains unidentified. Trimming left V 1 base short and J 7 bases short, with 11 bases between. In germline, CDR1 is LGHDT, CDR2 YNNKEL (reference sequence). The CDR3 spans 13 residues. The chain couples TRBV3-1 to TRBJ2-7; D perhaps matches TRBD2 (5 bases). The origin of this receptor is a male donor with ankylosing spondylitis or in good health (not recorded which). Sample: blood, either unsorted or a sorted T cell fraction (not recorded which). The CDR3 coding sequence is TGTGCCAGCAGCCAAGTTGAATCGGGGGAGCAGTACTTC. Its protein is CASSQVESGEQYF.